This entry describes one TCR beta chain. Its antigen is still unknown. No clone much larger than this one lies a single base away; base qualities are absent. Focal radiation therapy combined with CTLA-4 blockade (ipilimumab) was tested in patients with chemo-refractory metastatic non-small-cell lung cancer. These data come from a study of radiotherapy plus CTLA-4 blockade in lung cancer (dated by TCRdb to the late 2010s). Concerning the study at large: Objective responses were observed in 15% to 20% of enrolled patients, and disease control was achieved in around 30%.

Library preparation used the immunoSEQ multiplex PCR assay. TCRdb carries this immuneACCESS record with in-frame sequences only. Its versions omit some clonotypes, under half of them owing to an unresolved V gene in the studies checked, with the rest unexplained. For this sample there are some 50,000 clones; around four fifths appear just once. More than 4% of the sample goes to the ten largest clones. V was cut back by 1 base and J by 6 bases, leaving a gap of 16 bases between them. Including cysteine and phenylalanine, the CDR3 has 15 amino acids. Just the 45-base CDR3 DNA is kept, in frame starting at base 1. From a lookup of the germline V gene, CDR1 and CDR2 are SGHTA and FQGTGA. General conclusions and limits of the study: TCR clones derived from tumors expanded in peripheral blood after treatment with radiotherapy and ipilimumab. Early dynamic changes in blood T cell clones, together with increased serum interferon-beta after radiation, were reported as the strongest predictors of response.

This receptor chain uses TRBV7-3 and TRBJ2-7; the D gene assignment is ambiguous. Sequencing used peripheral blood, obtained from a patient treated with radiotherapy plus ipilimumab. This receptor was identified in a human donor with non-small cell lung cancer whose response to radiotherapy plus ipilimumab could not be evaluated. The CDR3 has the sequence CASSLSAGSVSEQYF. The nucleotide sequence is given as TGTGCCAGCAGCTTAAGTGCCGGGTCGGTTAGCGAGCAGTACTTC.